Here is one T cell receptor beta chain with its context. Its antigen is not identified. This library used roughly 370 ng RNA and molecular barcoded adaptors spanning alpha/delta and beta/gamma chains. MiXCR, applied by TCRdb to the reads, yields one record per CDR3 protein. The profile shows 2,000 to 2,500 distinct CDR3 sequences, over 60% of them singletons. The data derive from a study of read filtering for tumor transcriptome and immune sequencing. The overall study: Among patients, approximately 16 were male and 15 or so female, aged about 45 to 85 (mean approximately 60). Per sample, TCR-region reads ranged about 4 to 11 million by IR-seq, roughly 80 to 1273 by RNA-seq. Study findings and constraints: IR-seq captured clonotypes deeper and more reliably than RNA-seq. IR-seq and RNA-seq agreed better without single-read clonotypes.

The CDR3 spans 12 residues. Germline-derived CDR1 and CDR2 are ENHRY and SYGVKD. V lost 1 base to trimming and J lost 9 bases, with 7 bases between them. This TCR was sampled from a donor over 35 with multiple myeloma. This table probably holds off-target reads from a library built for another chain. The genes are TRBV10-3 and TRBJ2-1; D remains ambiguous. Input material: a population of CD138-negative cells sorted from bone marrow. As DNA, the CDR3 is TGTGCCATCAGTGAGTTGGCAGCTGAGCAGTTCTTC. The encoded protein is CAISELAAEQFF.